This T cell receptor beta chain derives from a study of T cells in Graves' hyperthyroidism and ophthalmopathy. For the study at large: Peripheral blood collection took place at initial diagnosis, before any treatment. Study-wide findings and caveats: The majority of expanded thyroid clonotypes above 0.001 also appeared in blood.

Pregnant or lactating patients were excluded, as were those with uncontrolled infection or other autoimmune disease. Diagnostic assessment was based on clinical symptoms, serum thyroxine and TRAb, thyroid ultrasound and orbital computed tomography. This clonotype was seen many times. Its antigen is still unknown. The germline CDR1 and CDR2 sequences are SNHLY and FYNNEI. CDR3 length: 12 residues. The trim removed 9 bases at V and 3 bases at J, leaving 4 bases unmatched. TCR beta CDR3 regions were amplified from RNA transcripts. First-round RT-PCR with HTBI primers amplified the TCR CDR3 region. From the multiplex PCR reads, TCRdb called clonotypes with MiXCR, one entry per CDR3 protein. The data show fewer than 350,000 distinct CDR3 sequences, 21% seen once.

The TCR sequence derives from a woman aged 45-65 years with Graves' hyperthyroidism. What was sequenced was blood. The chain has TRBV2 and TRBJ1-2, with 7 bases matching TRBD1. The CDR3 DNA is TGTGCCAGTGGGACAGTGGACTATGGCTACACCTTC. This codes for CASGTVDYGYTF.